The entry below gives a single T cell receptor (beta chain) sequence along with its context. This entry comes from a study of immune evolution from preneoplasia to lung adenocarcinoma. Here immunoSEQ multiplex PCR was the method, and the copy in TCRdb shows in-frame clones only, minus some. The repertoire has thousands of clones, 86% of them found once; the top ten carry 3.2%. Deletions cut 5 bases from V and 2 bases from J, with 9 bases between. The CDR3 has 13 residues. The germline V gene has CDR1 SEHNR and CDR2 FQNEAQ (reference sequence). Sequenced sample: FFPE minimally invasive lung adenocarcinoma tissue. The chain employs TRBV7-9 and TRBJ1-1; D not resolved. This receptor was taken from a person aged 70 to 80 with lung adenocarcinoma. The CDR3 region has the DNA TGTGCCAGCAGCCCTACAGCAAACACTGAAGCTTTCTTT. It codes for CASSPTANTEAFF.